These T cell receptor beta chains were read from a single sample in a study of blood T cell repertoires in COVID-19. The method was immunoSEQ multiplex PCR; TCRdb's version includes in-frame clones alone and lacks a portion of them. The sample includes approximately 400,000 clones, roughly 90% of them seen just once. Sequenced material: PBMCs or T cells enriched from blood (not recorded which). These receptors were obtained from a woman aged 40-49 years who had been exposed to COVID-19. Both conserved end residues are part of each CDR3. Each record gives: J gene, V gene, CDR3 protein.

j_gene: TRBJ1-5; v_gene: TRBV19; CDR3aa: CASSAGRTRNNQPQHF
j_gene: TRBJ2-3; v_gene: TRBV5-1; CDR3aa: CASSLQGKSTDTQYF
j_gene: TRBJ2-1; v_gene: TRBV10-3; CDR3aa: CAISFGARNEQFF
j_gene: TRBJ1-4; v_gene: TRBV11-3; CDR3aa: CASSAHAQGSIELFF
j_gene: TRBJ2-1; v_gene: TRBV24-1; CDR3aa: CATSASTLRAGGQQFF
j_gene: TRBJ1-5; v_gene: TRBV3-1/TRBV3-2; CDR3aa: CASSPGTGRQPQHF
j_gene: TRBJ2-3; v_gene: TRBV7-3; CDR3aa: CASSSILYAGGSDTQYF
j_gene: TRBJ2-3; v_gene: TRBV5-4; CDR3aa: CASSLSSGSTDTQYF
j_gene: TRBJ1-2; v_gene: TRBV11-2; CDR3aa: CASSLGSAGTPWGYTF
j_gene: TRBJ2-4; v_gene: TRBV19; CDR3aa: CASSIVDYPVAKNIQYF
j_gene: TRBJ2-3; v_gene: TRBV19; CDR3aa: CASSPSGRALPDTQYF
j_gene: TRBJ1-3; v_gene: TRBV7-6; CDR3aa: CASSITGAASGNTIYF
j_gene: TRBJ1-2; v_gene: TRBV7-9; CDR3aa: CASSVRTGDGYTF
j_gene: TRBJ2-5; v_gene: TRBV5-1; CDR3aa: CASSEQSGGQETQYF
j_gene: TRBJ1-1; v_gene: TRBV30; CDR3aa: CAWQGVFNTEAFF
j_gene: TRBJ1-3; v_gene: TRBV18; CDR3aa: CASSPGGAGNTIYF
j_gene: TRBJ1-3; v_gene: TRBV5-5; CDR3aa: CASSLGPGNTIYF
j_gene: TRBJ2-7; v_gene: TRBV5-6; CDR3aa: CASSPPGIRYEQYF
j_gene: TRBJ2-1; v_gene: TRBV18; CDR3aa: CASSPSSRDRALNEQFF
j_gene: TRBJ2-5; v_gene: TRBV21-1; CDR3aa: CASSKSRRLVETQYF
j_gene: TRBJ1-5; v_gene: TRBV6-5; CDR3aa: CASSPTGLNQPQHF
j_gene: TRBJ1-5; v_gene: TRBV7-9; CDR3aa: CASSQTGNSNQPQHF
j_gene: TRBJ2-3; v_gene: TRBV2; CDR3aa: CASSTTGSGADTQYF
j_gene: TRBJ2-7; v_gene: TRBV7-2; CDR3aa: CASSQRSSGSSSYEQYF
j_gene: TRBJ2-7; v_gene: TRBV15; CDR3aa: CATSRDSRGREQYF
j_gene: TRBJ2-3; v_gene: TRBV27; CDR3aa: CASSANRVRSTDTQYF
j_gene: TRBJ1-2; v_gene: TRBV19; CDR3aa: CASSMGQSLNYGYTF
j_gene: TRBJ2-3; v_gene: TRBV3-1/TRBV3-2; CDR3aa: CASSLSGGADTQYF
j_gene: TRBJ2-6; v_gene: TRBV7-2; CDR3aa: CASSFGGAGANVLTF
j_gene: TRBJ2-3; v_gene: TRBV19; CDR3aa: CASSRPGSAPDTQYF
j_gene: TRBJ2-2; v_gene: TRBV9; CDR3aa: CASSYLTGSGELFF
j_gene: TRBJ1-1; v_gene: TRBV27; CDR3aa: CASIFLGANTEAFF
j_gene: TRBJ1-1; v_gene: TRBV29-1; CDR3aa: CSVEQDDTEAFF
j_gene: TRBJ2-6; v_gene: TRBV27; CDR3aa: CASSWWQGAGANVLTF
j_gene: TRBJ2-1; v_gene: TRBV7-9; CDR3aa: CASSLVSGGGINEQFF
j_gene: TRBJ2-3; v_gene: TRBV7-9; CDR3aa: CASSFGSADTQYF
j_gene: TRBJ2-3; v_gene: TRBV7-3; CDR3aa: CASSLTGTSGDGRTDTQYF
j_gene: TRBJ2-1; v_gene: TRBV7-9; CDR3aa: CASSSLALDEQFF
j_gene: TRBJ1-2; v_gene: TRBV7-2; CDR3aa: CASSWDTGGNYGYTF
j_gene: TRBJ2-5; v_gene: TRBV30; CDR3aa: CAWSLGGRETQYF
j_gene: TRBJ2-7; v_gene: TRBV10-2; CDR3aa: CASSEYGGGAYEQYF
j_gene: TRBJ2-3; v_gene: TRBV5-4; CDR3aa: CASSLRTGGLDTQYF
j_gene: TRBJ2-1; v_gene: TRBV7-2; CDR3aa: CASTQTSGRAAGANEQFF
j_gene: TRBJ1-2; v_gene: TRBV9; CDR3aa: CASSVAVGRDGYTF
j_gene: TRBJ1-1; v_gene: TRBV19; CDR3aa: CASSIGLTGGNTEAFF
j_gene: TRBJ1-1; v_gene: TRBV18; CDR3aa: CASSRPSMTEAFF
j_gene: TRBJ1-3; v_gene: TRBV5-1; CDR3aa: CASSIGHGSGNTIYF
j_gene: TRBJ1-2; v_gene: TRBV21-1; CDR3aa: CASSPTVKGYTF